This record concerns one T cell receptor (beta chain) sequence. The data stem from a study of STAT5B mutations in CD4+ large granular lymphocyte leukemia. TCRdb's copy holds only in-frame clones and misses some; the assay was immunoSEQ multiplex PCR. This sample has 20,000 to 25,000 clones; approximately 70% occur once, and the top ten carry approximately 30%. V lost 0 bases and J lost 5, with 13 bases in between. CDR3 size: 15 residues. From germline, CDR1 is LGHNA and CDR2 YNFKEQ. The chain carries TRBV4-2 and TRBJ1-2; no clear D gene. This TCR came from a human donor in good health. Input material: CD4+ T cells from blood buffy coats. CDR3: CASSQDRGGYYGYTF. Here the CDR3 DNA reads TGTGCCAGCAGCCAAGATCGTGGAGGGTATTATGGCTACACCTTC.